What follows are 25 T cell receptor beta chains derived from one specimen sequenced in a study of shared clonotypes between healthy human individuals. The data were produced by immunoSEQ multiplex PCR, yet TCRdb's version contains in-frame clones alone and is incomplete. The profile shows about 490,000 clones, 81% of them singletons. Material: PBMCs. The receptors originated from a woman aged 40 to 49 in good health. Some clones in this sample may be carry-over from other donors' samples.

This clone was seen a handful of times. The CDR3, as DNA: TGTGCCAGCAGCTTACAGGGGAGGGATGGCTACACCTTC. This codes for CASSLQGRDGYTF. This sequence joins TRBV7-2 and TRBJ1-2, with D tentatively TRBD1 (6 bases). Trimming took off 2 bases at V and 6 bases at J, with 10 bases between the two ends. CDR1 is SGHTA and CDR2 is FQGNSA in the germline V gene. The CDR3 runs to 13 residues.

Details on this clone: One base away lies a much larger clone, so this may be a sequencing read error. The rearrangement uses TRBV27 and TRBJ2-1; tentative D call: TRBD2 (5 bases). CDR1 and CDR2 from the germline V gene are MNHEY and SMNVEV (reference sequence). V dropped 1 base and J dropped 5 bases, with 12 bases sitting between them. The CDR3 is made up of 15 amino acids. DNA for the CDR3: TGTGCCAGCAGTTTATACCCAGAGGGAAACAATGAGCAGTTCTTC. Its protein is CASSLYPEGNNEQFF.

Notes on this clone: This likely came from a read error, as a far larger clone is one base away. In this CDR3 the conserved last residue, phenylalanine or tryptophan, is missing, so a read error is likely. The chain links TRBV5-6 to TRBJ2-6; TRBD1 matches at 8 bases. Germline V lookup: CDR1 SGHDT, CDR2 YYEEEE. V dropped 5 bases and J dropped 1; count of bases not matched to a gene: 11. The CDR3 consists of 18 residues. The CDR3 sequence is CASSFSDRVLSGANVLTL. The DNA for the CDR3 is TGTGCCAGCAGTTTCTCGGACAGGGTATTATCTGGGGCCAACGTCCTGACTCTC.

CDR3 loop: CASSFITQPGELFF. The CDR3 DNA follows: TGTGCCAGCAGTTTCATAACACAGCCCGGGGAGCTGTTTTTT. This chain joins TRBV28 and TRBJ2-2, with unresolved D. V shed 3 bases and J shed 6 bases, with 11 bases lying between them. Germline V CDR1 and CDR2: MDHEN, SYDVKM. This CDR3 has 14 amino acids.

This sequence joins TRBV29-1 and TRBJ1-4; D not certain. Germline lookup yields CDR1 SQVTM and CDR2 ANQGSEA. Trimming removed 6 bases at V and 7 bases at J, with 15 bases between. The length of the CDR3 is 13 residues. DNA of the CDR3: TGCAGCGTCGGTCTGCGAGTGGGTGAAAAACTGTTTTTT. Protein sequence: CSVGLRVGEKLFF.

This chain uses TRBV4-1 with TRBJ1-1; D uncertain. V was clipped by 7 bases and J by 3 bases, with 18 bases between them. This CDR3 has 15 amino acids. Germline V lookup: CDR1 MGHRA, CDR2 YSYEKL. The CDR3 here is CASTRTHDGDTEAFF. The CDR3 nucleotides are TGCGCCAGCACCAGGACTCATGATGGGGACACTGAAGCTTTCTTT.

The chain's CDR3 is CASSSSRGQRANQPQHF. The CDR3 DNA follows: TGTGCCAGCAGCTCCTCCAGGGGACAGCGCGCAAATCAGCCCCAGCATTTT. The chain couples TRBV28 to TRBJ1-5; 7 bases are a match to TRBD1. CDR1 and CDR2 (germline): MDHEN, SYDVKM. The length of the CDR3 is 17 residues. The trim removed 6 bases at V and 4 bases at J, leaving 15 bases unmatched.

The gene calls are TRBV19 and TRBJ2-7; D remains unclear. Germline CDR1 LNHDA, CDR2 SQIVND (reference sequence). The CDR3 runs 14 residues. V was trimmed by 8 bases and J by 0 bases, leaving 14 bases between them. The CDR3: CASSLDFASYEQYF. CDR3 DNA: TGTGCCAGTTCCCTCGACTTCGCCTCCTACGAGCAGTACTTC.

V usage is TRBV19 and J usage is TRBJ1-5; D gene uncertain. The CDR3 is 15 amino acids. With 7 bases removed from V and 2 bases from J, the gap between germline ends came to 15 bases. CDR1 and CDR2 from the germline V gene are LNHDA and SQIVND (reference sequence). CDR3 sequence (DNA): TGTGCCAGTACCCAGACCCGGGCCGGCAATCAGCCCCAGCATTTT. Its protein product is CASTQTRAGNQPQHF.

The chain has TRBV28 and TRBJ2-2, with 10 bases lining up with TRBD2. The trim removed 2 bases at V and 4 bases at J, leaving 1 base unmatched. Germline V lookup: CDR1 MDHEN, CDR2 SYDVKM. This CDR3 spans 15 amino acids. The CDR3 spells CASSLLAGVTGELFF. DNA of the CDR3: TGTGCCAGCAGTTTACTAGCGGGAGTCACCGGGGAGCTGTTTTTT.

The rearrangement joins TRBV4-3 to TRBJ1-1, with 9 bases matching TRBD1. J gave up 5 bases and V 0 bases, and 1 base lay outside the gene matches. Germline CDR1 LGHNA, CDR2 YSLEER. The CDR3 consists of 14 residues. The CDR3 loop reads CASSQEQGATEAFF. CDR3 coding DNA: TGCGCCAGCAGCCAAGAACAGGGGGCGACTGAAGCTTTCTTT.

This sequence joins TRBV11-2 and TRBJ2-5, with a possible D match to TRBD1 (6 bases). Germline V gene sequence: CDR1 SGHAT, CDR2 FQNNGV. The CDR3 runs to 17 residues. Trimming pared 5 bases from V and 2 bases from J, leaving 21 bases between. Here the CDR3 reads CASSPAAPGVGQETQYF. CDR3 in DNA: TGTGCCAGCAGCCCCGCCGCCCCAGGGGTGGGGCAAGAGACCCAGTACTTC.

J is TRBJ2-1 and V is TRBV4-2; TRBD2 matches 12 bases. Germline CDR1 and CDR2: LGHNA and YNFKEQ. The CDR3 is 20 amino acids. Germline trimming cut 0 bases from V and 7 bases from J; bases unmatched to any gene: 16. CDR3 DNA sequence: TGTGCCAGCAGCCAAGATGGCCCGGGGCTAGCGGGAGGGCCGATGAATGAGCAGTTCTTC. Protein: CASSQDGPGLAGGPMNEQFF.

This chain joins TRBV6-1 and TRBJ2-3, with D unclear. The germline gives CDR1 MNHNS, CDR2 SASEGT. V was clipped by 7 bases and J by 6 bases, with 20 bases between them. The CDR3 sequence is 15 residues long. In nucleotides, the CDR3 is TGTGCCAGCACCAACGGGCATCTCCATGGGGATACGCAGTATTTT. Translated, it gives CASTNGHLHGDTQYF.

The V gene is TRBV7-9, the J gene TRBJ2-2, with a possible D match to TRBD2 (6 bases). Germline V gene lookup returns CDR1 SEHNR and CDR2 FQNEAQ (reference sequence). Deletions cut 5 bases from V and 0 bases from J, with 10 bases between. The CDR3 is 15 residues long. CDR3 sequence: CASSGRGANTGELFF. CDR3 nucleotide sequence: TGTGCCAGCAGCGGGCGGGGTGCGAACACCGGGGAGCTGTTTTTT.

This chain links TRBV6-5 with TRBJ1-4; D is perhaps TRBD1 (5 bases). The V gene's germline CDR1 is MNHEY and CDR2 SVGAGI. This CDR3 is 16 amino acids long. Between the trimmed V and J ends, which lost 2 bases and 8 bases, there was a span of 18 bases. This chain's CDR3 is CASSYVRGLPSEKLFF. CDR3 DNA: TGTGCCAGCAGTTACGTAAGGGGTTTGCCATCGGAAAAACTGTTTTTT.

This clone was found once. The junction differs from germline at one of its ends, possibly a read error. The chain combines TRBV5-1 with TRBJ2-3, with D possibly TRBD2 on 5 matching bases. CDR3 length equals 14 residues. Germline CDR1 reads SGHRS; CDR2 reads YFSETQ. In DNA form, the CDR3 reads TGCGACAGCAGCGCAGCTAGTGTCGGGGATACGCAGTACTTT. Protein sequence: CDSSAASVGDTQYF. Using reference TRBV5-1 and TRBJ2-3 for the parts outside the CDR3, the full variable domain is KAGVTQTPRYLIKTRGQQVTLSCSPISGHRSVSWYQQTPGQGLQFLFEYFSETQRNKGNFPGRFSGRQFSNSRSEMNVSTLELGDSALYLCDSSAASVGDTQYFGPGTRLTVL.

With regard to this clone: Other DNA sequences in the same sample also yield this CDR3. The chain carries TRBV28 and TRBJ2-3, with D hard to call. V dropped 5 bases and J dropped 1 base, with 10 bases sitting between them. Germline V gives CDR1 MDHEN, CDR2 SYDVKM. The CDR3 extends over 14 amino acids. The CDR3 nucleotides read TGTGCCAGCAGTCAACCTTCGGGCACAGATACGCAGTATTTT. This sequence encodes CASSQPSGTDTQYF.

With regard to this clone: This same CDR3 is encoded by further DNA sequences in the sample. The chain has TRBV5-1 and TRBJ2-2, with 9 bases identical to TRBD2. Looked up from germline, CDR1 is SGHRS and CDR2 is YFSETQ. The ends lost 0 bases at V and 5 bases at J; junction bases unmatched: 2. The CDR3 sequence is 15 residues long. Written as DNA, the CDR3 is TGCGCCAGCAGCTTGGCTGCGGGAGGGACCGGGGAGCTGTTTTTT. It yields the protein CASSLAAGGTGELFF. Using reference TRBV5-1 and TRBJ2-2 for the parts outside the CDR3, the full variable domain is KAGVTQTPRYLIKTRGQQVTLSCSPISGHRSVSWYQQTPGQGLQFLFEYFSETQRNKGNFPGRFSGRQFSNSRSEMNVSTLELGDSALYLCASSLAAGGTGELFFGEGSRLTVL.

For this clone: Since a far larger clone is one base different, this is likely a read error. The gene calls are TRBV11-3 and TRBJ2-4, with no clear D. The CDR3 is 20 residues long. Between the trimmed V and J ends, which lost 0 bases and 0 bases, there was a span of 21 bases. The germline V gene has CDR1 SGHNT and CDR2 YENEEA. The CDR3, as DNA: TGTGCCAGCAGCTTAGATCCGGAAGGAATCTATAAGCTAGCCAAAAACATTCAGTACTTC. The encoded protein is CASSLDPEGIYKLAKNIQYF.

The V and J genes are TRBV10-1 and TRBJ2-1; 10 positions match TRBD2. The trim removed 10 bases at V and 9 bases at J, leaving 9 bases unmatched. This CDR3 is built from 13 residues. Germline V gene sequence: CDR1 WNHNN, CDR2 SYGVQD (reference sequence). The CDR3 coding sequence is TGCGCCACAACGGGACTAGCGCTTACTGAGCAGTTCTTC. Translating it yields CATTGLALTEQFF.

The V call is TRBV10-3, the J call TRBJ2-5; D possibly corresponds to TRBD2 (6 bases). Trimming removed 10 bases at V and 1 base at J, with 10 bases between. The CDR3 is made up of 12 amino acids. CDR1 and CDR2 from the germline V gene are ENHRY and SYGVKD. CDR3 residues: CATSLAQETQYF. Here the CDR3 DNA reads TGTGCCACCTCACTAGCCCAAGAGACCCAGTACTTC.

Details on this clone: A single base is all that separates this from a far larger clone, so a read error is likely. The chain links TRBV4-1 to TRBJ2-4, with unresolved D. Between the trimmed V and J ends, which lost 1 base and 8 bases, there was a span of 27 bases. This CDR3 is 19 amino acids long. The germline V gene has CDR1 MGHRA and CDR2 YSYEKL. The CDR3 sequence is CASSQGNRFVFSWADIQYF. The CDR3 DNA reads TGCGCCAGCAGCCAAGGGAATAGGTTTGTCTTTAGCTGGGCGGACATTCAGTACTTC.

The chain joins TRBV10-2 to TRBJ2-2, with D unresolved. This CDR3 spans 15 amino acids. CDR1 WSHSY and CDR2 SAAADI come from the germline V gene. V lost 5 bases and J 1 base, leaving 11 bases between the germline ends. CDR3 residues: CASSRGGENTGELFF. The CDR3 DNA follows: TGCGCCAGCAGTCGTGGCGGAGAGAACACCGGGGAGCTGTTTTTT.

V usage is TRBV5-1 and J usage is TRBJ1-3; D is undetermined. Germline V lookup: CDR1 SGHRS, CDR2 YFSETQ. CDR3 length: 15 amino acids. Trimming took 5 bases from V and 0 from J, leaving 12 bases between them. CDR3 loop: CASSMTVSSGNTIYF. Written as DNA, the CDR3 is TGCGCCAGCAGTATGACTGTCTCCTCTGGAAACACCATATATTTT.